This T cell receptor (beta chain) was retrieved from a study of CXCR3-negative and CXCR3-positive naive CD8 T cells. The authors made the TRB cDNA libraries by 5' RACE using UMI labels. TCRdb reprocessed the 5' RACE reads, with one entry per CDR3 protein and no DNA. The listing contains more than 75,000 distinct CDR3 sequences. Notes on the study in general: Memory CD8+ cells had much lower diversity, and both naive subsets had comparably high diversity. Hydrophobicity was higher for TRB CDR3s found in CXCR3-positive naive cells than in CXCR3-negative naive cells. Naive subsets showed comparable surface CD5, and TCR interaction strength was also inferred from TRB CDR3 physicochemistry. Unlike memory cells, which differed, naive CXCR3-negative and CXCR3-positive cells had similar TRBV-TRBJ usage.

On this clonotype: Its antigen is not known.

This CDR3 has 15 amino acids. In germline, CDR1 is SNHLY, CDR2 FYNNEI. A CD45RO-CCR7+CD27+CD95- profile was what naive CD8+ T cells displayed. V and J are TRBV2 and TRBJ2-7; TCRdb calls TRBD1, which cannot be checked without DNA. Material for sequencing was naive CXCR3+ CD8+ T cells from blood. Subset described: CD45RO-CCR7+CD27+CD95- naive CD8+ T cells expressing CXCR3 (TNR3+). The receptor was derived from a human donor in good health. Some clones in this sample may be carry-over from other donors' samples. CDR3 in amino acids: CASRDGTVSSYEQYF. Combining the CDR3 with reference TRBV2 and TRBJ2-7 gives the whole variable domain EPEVTQTPSHQVTQMGQEVILRCVPISNHLYFYWYRQILGQKVEFLVSFYNNEISEKSEIFDDQFSVERPDGSNFTLKIRSTKLEDSAMYFCASRDGTVSSYEQYFGPGTRLTVT.